This T cell receptor (beta chain) appears in the sequencing data of a study of blood T cell repertoires in COVID-19. Only in-frame clones appear in the TCRdb table, and some are missing; sequencing was by immunoSEQ multiplex PCR. The sample consists of fewer than 200,000 clones, around four fifths of them appearing once. V gave up 7 bases and J gave up 5 bases, with 11 bases separating them. CDR3 length equals 12 residues. CDR1 and CDR2 (germline): MDHEN, SYDVKM. This receptor was identified in a man aged 70-80 years with active or convalescent COVID-19. Sequencing was done on a sample of peripheral blood. V is TRBV28 and J is TRBJ1-2; D unclear. In DNA form, the CDR3 reads TGTGCCAGCAATCTAGAGGGTTATGGCTACACCTTC. As protein: CASNLEGYGYTF.